A selection of T cell receptor beta chains follows, all from one sample in a study of OX40 agonist ivuxolimab in advanced cancers. The table came from immunoSEQ multiplex PCR; TCRdb's copy has only in-frame clones and leaves some out. This table holds tens of thousands of clones, roughly 83% found once. The sample here was CD4+ or CD8+ T cells sorted from blood, taken in a trial of the OX40 agonist ivuxolimab. Every receptor here comes from an adult with an advanced solid tumor such as melanoma, head and neck, liver or kidney cancer. CDR3s include the opening cysteine and the closing phenylalanine or tryptophan. The order of the fields is J gene, D gene, clone size, V gene, CDR3 DNA, CDR3 protein. A D gene is named only where the DNA matches it firmly. Only part of the rows carry a size: once, few, many, or a class if the clone is expanded.

>TRBJ2-1|NA|once|TRBV9
TGTGCCAGCAGCGTCCAGGTAGGGCGGAGTGAGCAGTTCTTC
CASSVQVGRSEQFF
>TRBJ2-1|NA|NA|TRBV11-3
TGTGCCAGCAGCTTCCAATCAAATGAGCAGTTCTTC
CASSFQSNEQFF
>TRBJ2-7|TRBD1|NA|TRBV28
TGTGCCAGCAGTTTCTACCCTACTTCGCCGGGACAGGGGGCCCCGGCCTCCTACGAGCAGTACTTC
CASSFYPTSPGQGAPASYEQYF
>TRBJ1-1|NA|NA|TRBV29-1
TGCAGCGTTGAAGATCAGGGGAACACTGAAGCTTTCTTT
CSVEDQGNTEAFF
>TRBJ2-2|TRBD1|NA|TRBV30
TGTGCCTGGAGGACCCGGACAGGGAACACCGGGGAGCTGTTTTTT
CAWRTRTGNTGELFF
>TRBJ2-5|NA|NA|TRBV7-8
TGTGCCAGCAGCTGGAGTACAGGGAAAGAGACCCAGTACTTC
CASSWSTGKETQYF
>TRBJ2-7|TRBD1|NA|TRBV19
TGTGCCAGTAGTATCCCCCGGGACAGCTACGAGCAGTACTTC
CASSIPRDSYEQYF
>TRBJ1-1|NA|NA|TRBV7-2
TGTGCCAGCAGCCCCCGCAGGGCCCATGAAGCTTTCTTT
CASSPRRAHEAFF
>TRBJ2-7|NA|NA|TRBV20-1
TGCAGTGCTCAAGGGGTAAACGAGCAGTACTTC
CSAQGVNEQYF
>TRBJ2-6|NA|NA|TRBV11-2
TGTGCCAGCAGCTCCAAGGGGACTGGGGCCAACGTCCTGACTTTC
CASSSKGTGANVLTF
>TRBJ2-4|TRBD2|NA|TRBV2
TGTGCCAGCAGTGAACGGGCTAGCGGGGATATAGCCAAAAACATTCAGTACTTC
CASSERASGDIAKNIQYF
>TRBJ1-2|NA|NA|TRBV6-1
TGTGCCAGCAGTAAAACAGACAACTATGGCTACACCTTC
CASSKTDNYGYTF
>TRBJ1-2|NA|NA|TRBV4-2
TGTGCCAGCAGCCAAGAGTTCCAACAGGGAGGGGGTCACAGCTACACCTTC
CASSQEFQQGGGHSYTF
>TRBJ1-2|TRBD1|once|TRBV7-9
TGTGCCAGCAGCTTTGGGGACAGGGATGGCTACACCTTC
CASSFGDRDGYTF
>TRBJ2-5|NA|once|TRBV14
TGTGCCAGCAGCCAAGGTTGGGGAACCCCAGACGAGACCCAGTACTTC
CASSQGWGTPDETQYF
>TRBJ2-2|NA|NA|TRBV5-5
TGTGCCAGCAGCTTCTCCACGGAGCTGACCCGGGAGCTGTTTTTT
CASSFSTELTRELFF
>TRBJ1-2|NA|NA|TRBV21-1
TGTGCCAGCAGCAACAGGGTTTACTCCCTCTATGGCTACACCTTC
CASSNRVYSLYGYTF
>TRBJ2-1|TRBD2|NA|TRBV28
TGTGCCAGCAGTGCCCCGGCGGGGGGCCGGAATGAGCAGTTCTTC
CASSAPAGGRNEQFF
>TRBJ2-5|NA|NA|TRBV7-2
TGTGCCAGCAGCTTCTCGGGGCAAGAGACCCAGTACTTC
CASSFSGQETQYF
>TRBJ2-5|NA|NA|TRBV10-3
TGTGCCATCAGTGAGTCTGGGGGTACTGAGACCCAGTACTTC
CAISESGGTETQYF
>TRBJ1-5|NA|NA|TRBV28
TGTGCCAGCAGCCTAAGGGATAGAGGGTATCAGCCCCAGCATTTT
CASSLRDRGYQPQHF
>TRBJ2-3|TRBD2|NA|TRBV27
TGTGCCAGCCGGCGCGGGGGGGCCACAGATACGCAGTATTTT
CASRRGGATDTQYF